This T cell receptor (delta chain) appears in the sequencing data of a study of gamma-delta T cells after stem cell transplantation. Per germline, CDR1 GEAIGNYY and CDR2 EKD. The CDR3 is made up of 20 amino acids. This clone has more than one count but fewer than ten. A much larger clone is a single base away; this may be a read error. TCRdb used CATT to re-call clones from the RT-PCR reads. The sample has some 1,700 delta-chain clones; around 4.5% are singletons. The sequence came from a human donor. It is not recorded whose cells these are; they may come from a transplant donor. Sequenced input: gamma-delta T cells. V usage is TRDV2 and J usage is TRDJ1, with 13 nucleotides matching TRDD3. CDR3 nucleotide sequence: TGTGCCCGTGACACCGTTACTGGGGGATACGCCCAAAGGGCCACCGATAAACTCATCTTT. Its protein is CARDTVTGGYAQRATDKLIF.